This T cell receptor (beta chain) was sequenced for a study of somatic mutations in cytotoxic T cells in rheumatoid arthritis. TCRdb's table, derived via immunoSEQ multiplex PCR, lists solely in-frame clones and lacks some. Of about 16,000 clones listed, roughly 80% are singletons. Using positive magnetic bead selection on an AutoMACS, CD4+ and CD8+ cells were isolated, after which their purity was checked by flow cytometry. The CDR3 covers 14 residues. The germline gives CDR1 MNHEY, CDR2 SVGAGI. V was clipped by 6 bases and J by 3 bases, with 12 bases between them. This rearrangement joins TRBV6-5 to TRBJ1-5; the D gene is possibly TRBD1 (6 bases). This receptor was obtained from an adult with rheumatoid arthritis. Material for sequencing was CD8+ T cells sorted from blood. The CDR3 DNA reads as TGTGCCAGCAGCACTCAGGGGTCCAATCAGCCCCAGCATTTT. It encodes CASSTQGSNQPQHF.